This T cell receptor beta chain derives from a study of tumor-infiltrating lymphocytes in primary liver carcinoma. The CDR3 length is 15 residues. V shed 5 bases, J shed 6 bases, and the junction held 3 bases outside the gene matches. Germline V gene lookup returns CDR1 MRHNA and CDR2 SNTAGT. This clonotype was picked up a small number of times. Production of TCR beta cDNA used 500 ng total RNA together with a constant-region primer. Amplification in three nested multiplex PCR rounds with slightly modified ARM-PCR gave rise to TCR beta libraries. It was with TRBV1-TRBV30 forward primers and a C-beta reverse primer that the first two PCR rounds were run, at roughly 10 cycles each. TCRdb processed the multiplex PCR reads anew with MiXCR; each CDR3 protein has one entry. The table records about 200,000 distinct CDR3 sequences, less than 70% of them present only once. Germline DNA was also extracted, and blood RNA derived from unsorted whole blood.

This chain connects TRBV6-4 to TRBJ2-1; the match to TRBD2 covers 14 bases. The source material was peripheral blood. The origin of this receptor is a woman in her fifties or sixties with primary liver carcinoma and hepatitis B virus infection. The CDR3 DNA reads TGTGCCAGCAGTAACGGGACTAGCGGGAGCAATGAGCAGTTCTTC. Its translation is CASSNGTSGSNEQFF.